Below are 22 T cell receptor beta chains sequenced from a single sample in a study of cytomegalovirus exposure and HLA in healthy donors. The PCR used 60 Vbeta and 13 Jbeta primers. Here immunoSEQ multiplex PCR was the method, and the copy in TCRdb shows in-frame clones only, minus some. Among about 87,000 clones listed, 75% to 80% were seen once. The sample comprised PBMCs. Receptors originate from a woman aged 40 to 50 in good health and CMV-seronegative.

The CDR3 region is CASSLAAGIDEQFF. CDR3 bases: TGTGCCAGCAGCTTGGCCGCGGGGATCGATGAGCAGTTCTTC. V gene TRBV5-6 combines with J gene TRBJ2-1; D may be TRBD2 (6 bases). The germline gives CDR1 SGHDT, CDR2 YYEEEE. V was clipped by 0 bases and J by 8 bases, with 12 bases between them. The CDR3 length is 14 residues.

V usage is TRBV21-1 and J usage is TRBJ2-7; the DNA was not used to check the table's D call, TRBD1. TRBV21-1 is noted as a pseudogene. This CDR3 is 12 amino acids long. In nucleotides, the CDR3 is TGTGCCAGCAGCAAAGTAGGGGGCACGCAGTACTTC. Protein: CASSKVGGTQYF.

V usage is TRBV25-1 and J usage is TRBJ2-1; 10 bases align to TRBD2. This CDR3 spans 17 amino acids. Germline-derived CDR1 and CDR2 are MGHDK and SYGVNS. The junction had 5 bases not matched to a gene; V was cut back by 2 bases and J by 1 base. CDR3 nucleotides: TGTGCCAGCAGTGAAACTCCTAGCGGGGGTTCCTACAATGAGCAGTTCTTC. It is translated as CASSETPSGGSYNEQFF.

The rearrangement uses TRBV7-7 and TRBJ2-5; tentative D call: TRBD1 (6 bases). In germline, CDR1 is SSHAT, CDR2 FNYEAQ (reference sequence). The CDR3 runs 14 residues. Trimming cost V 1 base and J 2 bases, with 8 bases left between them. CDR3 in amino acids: CASSLVGQQETQYF. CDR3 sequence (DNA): TGTGCCAGCAGCTTAGTAGGACAGCAAGAGACCCAGTACTTC.

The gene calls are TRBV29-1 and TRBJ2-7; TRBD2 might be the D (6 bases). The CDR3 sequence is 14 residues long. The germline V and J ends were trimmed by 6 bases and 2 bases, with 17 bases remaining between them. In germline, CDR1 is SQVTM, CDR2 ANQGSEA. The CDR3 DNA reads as TGCAGCGTGGCGGGGTTCAGCCGTCCCTACGAGCAGTACTTC. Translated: CSVAGFSRPYEQYF.

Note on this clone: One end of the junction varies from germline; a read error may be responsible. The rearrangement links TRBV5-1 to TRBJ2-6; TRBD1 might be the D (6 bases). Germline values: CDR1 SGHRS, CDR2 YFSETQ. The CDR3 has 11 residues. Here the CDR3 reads CASSLEGHVSF. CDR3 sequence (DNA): TGCGCCAGCAGCTTGGAGGGACATGTTTCTTTC.

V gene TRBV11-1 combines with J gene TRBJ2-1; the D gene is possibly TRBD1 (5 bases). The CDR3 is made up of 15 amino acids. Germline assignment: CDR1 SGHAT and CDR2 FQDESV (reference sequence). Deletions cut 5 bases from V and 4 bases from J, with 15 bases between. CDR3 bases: TGTGCCAGCAGCCAAGACAGCCAACCGTACAATGAGCAGTTCTTC. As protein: CASSQDSQPYNEQFF.

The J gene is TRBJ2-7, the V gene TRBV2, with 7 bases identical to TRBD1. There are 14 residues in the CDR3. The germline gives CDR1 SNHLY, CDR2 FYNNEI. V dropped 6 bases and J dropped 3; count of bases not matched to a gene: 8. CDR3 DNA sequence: TGTGCCAGCAGAAGACAGGGTGGCATCTACGAGCAGTACTTC. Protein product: CASRRQGGIYEQYF. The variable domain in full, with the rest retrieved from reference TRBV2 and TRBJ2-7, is EPEVTQTPSHQVTQMGQEVILRCVPISNHLYFYWYRQILGQKVEFLVSFYNNEISEKSEIFDDQFSVERPDGSNFTLKIRSTKLEDSAMYFCASRRQGGIYEQYFGPGTRLTVT.

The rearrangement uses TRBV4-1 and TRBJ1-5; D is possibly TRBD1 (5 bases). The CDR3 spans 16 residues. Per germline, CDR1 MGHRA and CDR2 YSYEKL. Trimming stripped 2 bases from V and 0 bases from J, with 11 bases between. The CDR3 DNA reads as TGCGCCAGCAGCCAAATAGGCAGGGATAGCAATCAGCCCCAGCATTTT. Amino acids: CASSQIGRDSNQPQHF.

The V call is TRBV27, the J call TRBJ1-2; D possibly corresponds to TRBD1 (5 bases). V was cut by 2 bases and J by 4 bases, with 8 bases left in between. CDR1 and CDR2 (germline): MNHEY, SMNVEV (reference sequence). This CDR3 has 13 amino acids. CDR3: CASSLDRRYGYTF. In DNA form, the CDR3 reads TGTGCCAGCAGTTTAGACAGACGCTATGGCTACACCTTC.

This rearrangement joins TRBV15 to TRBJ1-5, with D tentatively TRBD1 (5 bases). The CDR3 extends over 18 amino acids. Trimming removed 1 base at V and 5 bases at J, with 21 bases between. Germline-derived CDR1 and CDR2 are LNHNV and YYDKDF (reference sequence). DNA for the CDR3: TGTGCCACCAGCAGAGGCGAATTGGATGCGGGGGTCCATCAGCCCCAGCATTTT. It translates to CATSRGELDAGVHQPQHF. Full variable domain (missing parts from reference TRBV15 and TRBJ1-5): DAMVIQNPRYQVTQFGKPVTLSCSQTLNHNVMYWYQQKSSQAPKLLFHYYDKDFNNEADTPDNFQSRRPNTSFCFLDIRSPGLGDTAMYLCATSRGELDAGVHQPQHFGDGTRLSIL.

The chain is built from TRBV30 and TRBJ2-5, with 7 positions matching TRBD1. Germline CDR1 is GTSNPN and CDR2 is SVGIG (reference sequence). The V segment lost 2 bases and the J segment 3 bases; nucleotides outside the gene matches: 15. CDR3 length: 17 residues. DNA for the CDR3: TGTGCCTGGAGTACTATAGGGAGTGTAGACAGGGAAGAGACCCAGTACTTC. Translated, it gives CAWSTIGSVDREETQYF.

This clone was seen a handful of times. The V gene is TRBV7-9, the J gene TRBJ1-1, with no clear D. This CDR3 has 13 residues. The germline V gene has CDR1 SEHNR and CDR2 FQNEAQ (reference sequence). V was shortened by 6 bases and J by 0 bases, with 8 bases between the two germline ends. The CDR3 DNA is TGTGCCAGCAGTCGCCAGGTGAACACTGAAGCTTTCTTT. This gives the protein CASSRQVNTEAFF.

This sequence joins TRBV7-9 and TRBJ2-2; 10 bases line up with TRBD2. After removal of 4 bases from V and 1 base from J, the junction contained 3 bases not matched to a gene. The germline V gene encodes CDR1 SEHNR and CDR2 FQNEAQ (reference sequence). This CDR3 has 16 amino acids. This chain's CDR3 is CASSSRTSGNTGELFF. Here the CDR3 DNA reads TGTGCCAGCAGCTCCCGGACTAGCGGGAACACCGGGGAGCTGTTTTTT.

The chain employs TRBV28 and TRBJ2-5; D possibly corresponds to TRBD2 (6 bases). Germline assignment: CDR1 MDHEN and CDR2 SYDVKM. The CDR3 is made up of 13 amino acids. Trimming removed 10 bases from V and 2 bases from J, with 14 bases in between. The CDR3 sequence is CATARGSQETQYF. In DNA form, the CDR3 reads TGTGCCACCGCGCGGGGATCGCAAGAGACCCAGTACTTC. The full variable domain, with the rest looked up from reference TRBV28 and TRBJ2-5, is DVKVTQSSRYLVKRTGEKVFLECVQDMDHENMFWYRQDPGLGLRLIYFSYDVKMKEKGDIPEGYSVSREKKERFSLILESASTNQTSMYLCATARGSQETQYFGPGTRLLVL.

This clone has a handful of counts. The CDR3 reads CASSLELNTGELFF. The CDR3 bases are TGCGCCAGCAGCTTGGAGCTGAACACCGGGGAGCTGTTTTTT. V is TRBV5-1 and J is TRBJ2-2; D remains ambiguous. The CDR3 totals 14 residues. Germline V gene lookup returns CDR1 SGHRS and CDR2 YFSETQ. Trimming left V 0 bases short and J 1 base short, with 4 bases between.

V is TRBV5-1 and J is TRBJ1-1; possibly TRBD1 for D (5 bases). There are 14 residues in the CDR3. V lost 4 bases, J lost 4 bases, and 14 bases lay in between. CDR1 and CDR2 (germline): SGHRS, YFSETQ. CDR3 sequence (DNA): TGCGCCAGCAGCGAGGGGACGCGGGGCACTGAAGCTTTCTTT. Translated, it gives CASSEGTRGTEAFF.

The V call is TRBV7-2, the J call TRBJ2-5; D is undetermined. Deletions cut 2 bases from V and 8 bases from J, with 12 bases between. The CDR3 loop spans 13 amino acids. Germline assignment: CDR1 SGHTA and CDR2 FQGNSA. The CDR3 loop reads CASSLWLGTTQYF. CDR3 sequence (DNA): TGTGCCAGCAGCTTATGGCTAGGTACCACCCAGTACTTC.

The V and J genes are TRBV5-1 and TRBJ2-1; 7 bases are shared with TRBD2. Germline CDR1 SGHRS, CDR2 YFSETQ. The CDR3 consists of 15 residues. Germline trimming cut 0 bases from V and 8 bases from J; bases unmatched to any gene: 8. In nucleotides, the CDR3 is TGCGCCAGCAGCTTGGGCGGCGGGGGTTACGATGAGCAGTTCTTC. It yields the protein CASSLGGGGYDEQFF.

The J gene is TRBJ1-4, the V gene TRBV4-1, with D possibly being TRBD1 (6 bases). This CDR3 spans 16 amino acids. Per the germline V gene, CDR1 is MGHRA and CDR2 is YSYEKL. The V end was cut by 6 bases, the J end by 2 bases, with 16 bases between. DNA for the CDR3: TGCGCCAGCAGTTACACCAACAGGGTGACTAATGAAAAACTGTTTTTT. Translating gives CASSYTNRVTNEKLFF.

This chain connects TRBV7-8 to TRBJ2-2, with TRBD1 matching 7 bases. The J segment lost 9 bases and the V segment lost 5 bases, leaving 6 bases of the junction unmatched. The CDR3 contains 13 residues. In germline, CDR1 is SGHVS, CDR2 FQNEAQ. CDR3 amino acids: CASSIDRARELFF. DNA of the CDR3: TGTGCCAGCAGCATAGACAGGGCCAGGGAGCTGTTTTTT.

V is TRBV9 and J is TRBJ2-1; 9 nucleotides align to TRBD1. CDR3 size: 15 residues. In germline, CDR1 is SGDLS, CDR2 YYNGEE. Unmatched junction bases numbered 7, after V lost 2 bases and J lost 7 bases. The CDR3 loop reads CASSVRGQGWNEQFF. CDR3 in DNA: TGTGCCAGCAGCGTTAGGGGACAGGGCTGGAATGAGCAGTTCTTC. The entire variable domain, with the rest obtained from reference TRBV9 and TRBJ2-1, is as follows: DSGVTQTPKHLITATGQRVTLRCSPRSGDLSVYWYQQSLDQGLQFLIQYYNGEERAKGNILERFSAQQFPDLHSELNLSSLELGDSALYFCASSVRGQGWNEQFFGPGTRLTVL.